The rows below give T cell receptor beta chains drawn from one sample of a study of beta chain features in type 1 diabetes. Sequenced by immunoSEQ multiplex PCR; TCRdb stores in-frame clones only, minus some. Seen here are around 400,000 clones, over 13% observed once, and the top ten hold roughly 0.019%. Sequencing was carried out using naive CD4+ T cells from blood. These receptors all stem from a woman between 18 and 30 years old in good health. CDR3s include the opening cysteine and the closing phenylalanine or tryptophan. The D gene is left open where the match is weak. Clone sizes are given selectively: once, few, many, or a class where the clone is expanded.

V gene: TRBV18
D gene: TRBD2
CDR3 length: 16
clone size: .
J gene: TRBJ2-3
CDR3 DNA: TGTGCCAGCTCACCCGTAGCGGGACCCAACACAGATACGCAGTATTTT
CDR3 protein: CASSPVAGPNTDTQYF

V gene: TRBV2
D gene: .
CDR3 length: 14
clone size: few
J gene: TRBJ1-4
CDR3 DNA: TGTGCCAGCAGTGACAGGGGCCCTAATGAAAAACTGTTTTTT
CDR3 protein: CASSDRGPNEKLFF

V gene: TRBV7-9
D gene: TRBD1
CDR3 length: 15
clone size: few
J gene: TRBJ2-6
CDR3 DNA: TGTGCCAGCAGCTCACAGGGGGGTGGGGCCAACGTCCTGACTTTC
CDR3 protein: CASSSQGGGANVLTF

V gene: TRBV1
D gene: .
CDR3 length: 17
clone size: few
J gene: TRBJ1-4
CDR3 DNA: TGCACCAGCAGCCCCATGGACGGACTCGCAACTAATGAAAAACTGTTTTTT
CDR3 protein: CTSSPMDGLATNEKLFF

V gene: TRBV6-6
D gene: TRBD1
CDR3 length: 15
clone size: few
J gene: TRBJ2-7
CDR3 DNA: TGTGCCAGCAGTACCCCGGGACAGTCTGCCTACGAGCAGTACTTC
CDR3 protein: CASSTPGQSAYEQYF

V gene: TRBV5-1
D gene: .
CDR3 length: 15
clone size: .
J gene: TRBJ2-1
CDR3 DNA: TGCGCCAGCACCCCCGACTACAACTCCTACAATGAGCAGTTCTTC
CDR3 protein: CASTPDYNSYNEQFF

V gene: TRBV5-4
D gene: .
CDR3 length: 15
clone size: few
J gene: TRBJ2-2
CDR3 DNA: TGTGCCAGCGCCTATCCCCACGCGAACACCGGGGAGCTGTTTTTT
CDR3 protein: CASAYPHANTGELFF

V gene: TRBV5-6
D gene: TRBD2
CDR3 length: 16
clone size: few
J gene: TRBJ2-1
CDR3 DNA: TGTGCCAGCAGCGGAACGCTAGCGGGAGACTACAATGAGCAGTTCTTC
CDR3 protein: CASSGTLAGDYNEQFF

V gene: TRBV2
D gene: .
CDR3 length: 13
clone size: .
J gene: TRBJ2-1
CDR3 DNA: TGTGCCAGCAGAGGACAGTCCTACAATGAGCAGTTCTTC
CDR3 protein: CASRGQSYNEQFF

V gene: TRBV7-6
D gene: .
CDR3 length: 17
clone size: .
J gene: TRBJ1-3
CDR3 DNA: TGTGCCAGCAGCTTCAAAACCACAGGGACGGCTGGAAACACCATATATTTT
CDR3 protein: CASSFKTTGTAGNTIYF

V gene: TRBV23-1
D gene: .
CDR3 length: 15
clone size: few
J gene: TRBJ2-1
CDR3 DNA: TGCGCCAGCAGCCCTAACGGGGAGCTCTACAATGAGCAGTTCTTC
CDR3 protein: CASSPNGELYNEQFF

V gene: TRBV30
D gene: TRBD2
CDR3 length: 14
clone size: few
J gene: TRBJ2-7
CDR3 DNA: TGTGCCTGGAGTGGCGGCGGGAGTAGATACGAGCAGTACTTC
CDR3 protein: CAWSGGGSRYEQYF

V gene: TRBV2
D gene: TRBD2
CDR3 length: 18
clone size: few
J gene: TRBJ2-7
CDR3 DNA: TGTGCCAGCAGTCGAATAAGTCGTTGGACTAGCGCGATCTACGAGCAGTACTTC
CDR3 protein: CASSRISRWTSAIYEQYF

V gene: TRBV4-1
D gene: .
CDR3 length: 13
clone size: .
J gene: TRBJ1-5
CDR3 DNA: TGCGCCAGCAGCCAAGCGAGCTCGGAGCCCCAGCATTTT
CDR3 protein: CASSQASSEPQHF

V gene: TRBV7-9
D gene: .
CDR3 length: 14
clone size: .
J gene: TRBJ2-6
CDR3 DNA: TGTGCCAGCAGCCGCCGGGGAACTCGAGACGTCCTGACTTTC
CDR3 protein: CASSRRGTRDVLTF

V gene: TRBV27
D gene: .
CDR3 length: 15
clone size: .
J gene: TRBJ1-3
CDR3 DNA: TGTGCCAGCAGTTCGAACAGGGACTCTGGAAACACCATATATTTT
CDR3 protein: CASSSNRDSGNTIYF

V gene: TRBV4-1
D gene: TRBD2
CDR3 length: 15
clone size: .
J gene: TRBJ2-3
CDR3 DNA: TGCGCCAGCAGCCAACCCTGGACTAGTAGAGATACGCAGTATTTT
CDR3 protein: CASSQPWTSRDTQYF

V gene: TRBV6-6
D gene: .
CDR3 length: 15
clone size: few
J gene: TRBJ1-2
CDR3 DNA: TGTGCCAGCACCCCTGGGGGGGACACTAACTATGGCTACACCTTC
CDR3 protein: CASTPGGDTNYGYTF

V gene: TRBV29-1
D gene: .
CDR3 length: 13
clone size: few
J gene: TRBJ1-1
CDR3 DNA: TGCAGCGTGAGGGGGACGATGAACACTGAAGCTTTCTTT
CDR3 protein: CSVRGTMNTEAFF

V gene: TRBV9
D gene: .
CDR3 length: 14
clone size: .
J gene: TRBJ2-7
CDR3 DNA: TGTGCCAGCTCCGTAACTACAACTTCCTACGAGCAGTACTTC
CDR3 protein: CASSVTTTSYEQYF

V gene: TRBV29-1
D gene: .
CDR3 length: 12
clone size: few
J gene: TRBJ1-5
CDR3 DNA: TGCAGCGTTGTAACGGGCAATCAGCCCCAGCATTTT
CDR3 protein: CSVVTGNQPQHF

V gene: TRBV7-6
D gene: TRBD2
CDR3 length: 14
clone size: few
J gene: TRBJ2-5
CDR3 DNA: TGTGCCAGCAGCCCCGGGGGGGCCCAAGAGACCCAGTACTTC
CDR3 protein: CASSPGGAQETQYF

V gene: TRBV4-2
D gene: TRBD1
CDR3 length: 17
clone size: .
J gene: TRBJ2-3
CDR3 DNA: TGTGCCAGCAGCCGAAATCGGGACAGGGCTGGCGCAGATACGCAGTATTTT
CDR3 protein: CASSRNRDRAGADTQYF

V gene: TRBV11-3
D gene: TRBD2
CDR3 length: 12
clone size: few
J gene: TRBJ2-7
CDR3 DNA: TGTGCCAGCAGCAATGTTGCGACTAGCGTCTACTTC
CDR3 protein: CASSNVATSVYF

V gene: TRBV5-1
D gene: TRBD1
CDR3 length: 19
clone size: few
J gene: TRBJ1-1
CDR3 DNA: TGCGCCAGCAGCTTCCGAGGACAGGGGAGAGGGTTAAGGAACACTGAAGCTTTCTTT
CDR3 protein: CASSFRGQGRGLRNTEAFF

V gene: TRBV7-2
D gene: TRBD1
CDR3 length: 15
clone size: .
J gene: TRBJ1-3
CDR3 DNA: TGTGCCAGCAGCCCCCGGACAGGGGACGGAAACACCATATATTTT
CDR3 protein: CASSPRTGDGNTIYF

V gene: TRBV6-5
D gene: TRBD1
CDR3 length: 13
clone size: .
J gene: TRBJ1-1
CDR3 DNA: TGTGCCAGCAGTTACGAGGGGGCTTTCGAAGCTTTCTTT
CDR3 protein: CASSYEGAFEAFF

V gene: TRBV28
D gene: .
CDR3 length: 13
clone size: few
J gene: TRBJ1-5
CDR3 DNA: TGTGCCAGCAGTTCAGCGCACAATCAGCCCCAGCATTTT
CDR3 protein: CASSSAHNQPQHF

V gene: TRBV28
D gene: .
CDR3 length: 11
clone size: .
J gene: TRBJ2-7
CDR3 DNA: TGTGCCAGCAGTTTCGTCCTGGAGCAGTACTTC
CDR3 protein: CASSFVLEQYF

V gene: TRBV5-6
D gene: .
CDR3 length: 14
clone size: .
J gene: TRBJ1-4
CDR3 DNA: TGTGCCAGCAGCTTCAGGACAACTAATGAAAAACTGTTTTTT
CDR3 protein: CASSFRTTNEKLFF

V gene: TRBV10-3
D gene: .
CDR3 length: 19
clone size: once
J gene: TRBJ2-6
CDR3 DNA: TGTGCCATCAGTCCCTGGGGGGGGGCCAAAGGCTCTGGGGCCAACGTCCTGACTTTC
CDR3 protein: CAISPWGGAKGSGANVLTF

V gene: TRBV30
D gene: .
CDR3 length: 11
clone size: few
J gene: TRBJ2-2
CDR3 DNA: TGTGCCTGGAAGGGGACCGGGGAGCTGTTTTTT
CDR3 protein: CAWKGTGELFF

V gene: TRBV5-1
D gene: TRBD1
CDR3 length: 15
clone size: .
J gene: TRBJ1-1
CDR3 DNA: TGCGCCAGCAGCATGATGACAGGGGTGAACACTGAAGCTTTCTTT
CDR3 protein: CASSMMTGVNTEAFF

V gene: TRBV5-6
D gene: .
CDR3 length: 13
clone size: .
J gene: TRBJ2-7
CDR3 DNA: TGTGCCAGCAGCTTGTTAAGCAGGGACGAGCAGTACTTC
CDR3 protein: CASSLLSRDEQYF

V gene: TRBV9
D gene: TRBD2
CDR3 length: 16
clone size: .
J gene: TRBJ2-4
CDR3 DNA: TGTGCCAGCAGCCGGGGACTAGCGGGAGGTTTCGGCATTCAGTACTTC
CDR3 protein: CASSRGLAGGFGIQYF

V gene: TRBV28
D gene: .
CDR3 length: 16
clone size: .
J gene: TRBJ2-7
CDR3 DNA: TGTGCCAGCAGTTTATACGCGACAGGACTTGGGAACGAGCAGTACTTC
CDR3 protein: CASSLYATGLGNEQYF

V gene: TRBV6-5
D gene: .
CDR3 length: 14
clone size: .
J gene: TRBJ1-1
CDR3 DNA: TGTGCCAGCAGACGGGGTTTCATGAACACTGAAGCTTTCTTT
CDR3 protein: CASRRGFMNTEAFF

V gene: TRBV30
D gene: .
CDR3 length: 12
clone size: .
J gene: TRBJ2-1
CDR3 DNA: TGTGCCTGGGAGACAATCTACAATGAGCAGTTCTTC
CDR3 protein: CAWETIYNEQFF

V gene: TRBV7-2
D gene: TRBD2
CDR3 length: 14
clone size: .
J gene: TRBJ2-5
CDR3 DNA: TGTGCCAGCAGCTTCGTCCGGGAGGCAGAGACCCAGTACTTC
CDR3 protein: CASSFVREAETQYF

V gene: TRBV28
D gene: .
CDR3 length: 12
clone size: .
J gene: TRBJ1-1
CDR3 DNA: TGTGCCAGCAGTACCGGTACTACTGAAGCTTTCTTT
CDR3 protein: CASSTGTTEAFF

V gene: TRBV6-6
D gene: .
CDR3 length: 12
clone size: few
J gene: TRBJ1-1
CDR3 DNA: TGTGCCAGCAGTTATTCAGGCATTGAAGCTTTCTTT
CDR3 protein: CASSYSGIEAFF

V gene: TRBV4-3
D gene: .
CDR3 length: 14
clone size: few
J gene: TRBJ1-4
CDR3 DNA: TGCGCCAGCAGCGGCAGGGGAGCTAATGAAAAACTGTTTTTT
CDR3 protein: CASSGRGANEKLFF

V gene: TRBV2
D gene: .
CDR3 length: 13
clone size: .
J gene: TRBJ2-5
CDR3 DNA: TGTGCCAGCAGTCCAAGACAGGCCCAGACCCAGTACTTC
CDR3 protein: CASSPRQAQTQYF

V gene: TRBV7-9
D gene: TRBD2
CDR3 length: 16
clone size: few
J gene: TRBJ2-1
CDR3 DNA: TGTGCCAGCAGCTTAGTGGCGGGAGTGGGTCCCAATGAGCAGTTCTTC
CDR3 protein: CASSLVAGVGPNEQFF